One sample yielded the 22 T cell receptor beta chains listed below, sequenced in a study of cytomegalovirus exposure and HLA in healthy donors. PCR was performed using 60 Vbeta and 13 Jbeta primers. TCRdb's table, derived via immunoSEQ multiplex PCR, lists solely in-frame clones and lacks some. The sample has roughly 120,000 clones; around three quarters are singletons. The sequenced sample was PBMCs. Every receptor here comes from a woman between 18 and 29 years old in good health and CMV-seropositive.

This clone was detected a few times. The chain carries TRBV6-5 and TRBJ1-1, with a possible D match to TRBD1 (6 bases). This CDR3 comprises 13 residues. Trimming cost V 6 bases and J 1 base, with 9 bases left between them. CDR1 MNHEY and CDR2 SVGAGI come from the germline V gene. The CDR3 protein is CASREQGNTEAFF. The CDR3 DNA follows: TGTGCCAGCAGAGAACAGGGGAACACTGAAGCTTTCTTT.

The genes are TRBV5-1 and TRBJ1-2; D ambiguous. Germline CDR1 SGHRS, CDR2 YFSETQ. The CDR3 consists of 13 residues. Trimming pared 3 bases from V and 4 bases from J, leaving 10 bases between. CDR3 sequence: CASSSPPIYGYTF. In nucleotides, the CDR3 is TGCGCCAGCAGCTCCCCGCCTATCTATGGCTACACCTTC.

CDR3 nucleotide sequence: TGTGCCAGCAGCTTGGGACGGGGTCGGGGCTACGAGCAGTACTTC. It translates to CASSLGRGRGYEQYF. This sequence joins TRBV5-4 and TRBJ2-7; D might be TRBD2 (5 bases). Per the germline V gene, CDR1 is SGHNT and CDR2 is YYREEE (reference sequence). This CDR3 is built from 15 residues. Trimming shortened V by 0 bases and J by 3 bases, and 13 bases separated the two germline ends.

The chain couples TRBV7-8 to TRBJ2-7; TRBD2 matches 9 bases. This CDR3 comprises 15 residues. CDR1 and CDR2 (germline): SGHVS, FQNEAQ. V shed 8 bases and J 6 bases; nucleotides not matched to a gene: 14. In DNA, the CDR3 is TGTGCCAGCCTCCCTCGCCGCCCTAGCGGGATCGAGCAGTACTTC. Encoded protein: CASLPRRPSGIEQYF.

The chain has TRBV11-3 and TRBJ1-2, with D perhaps TRBD1 (5 bases). V lost 5 bases and J lost 7, with 11 bases in between. In germline, CDR1 is SGHNT, CDR2 YENEEA. The CDR3 has 12 residues. CDR3 sequence reads: CASSIKGFGYTF. CDR3 nucleotide sequence: TGTGCCAGCAGCATAAAGGGGTTTGGCTACACCTTC.

V usage is TRBV7-9 and J usage is TRBJ2-1, with D tentatively TRBD1 (6 bases). V lost 4 bases, J lost 4 bases, and 20 bases lay in between. CDR3 length: 17 amino acids. Germline lookup yields CDR1 SEHNR and CDR2 FQNEAQ (reference sequence). CDR3: CASSSNTGRTEYNEQFF. In nucleotides, the CDR3 is TGTGCCAGCAGCTCGAACACGGGCCGGACAGAATACAATGAGCAGTTCTTC.

The chain employs TRBV4-1 and TRBJ1-2; TRBD1 agrees at 9 bases. This CDR3 region has 15 residues. The germline gives CDR1 MGHRA, CDR2 YSYEKL. The ends lost 3 bases at V and 4 bases at J; junction bases unmatched: 6. CDR3 in amino acids: CASSHPGQGVYGYTF. The CDR3 nucleotides are TGCGCCAGCAGCCACCCGGGACAGGGAGTCTATGGCTACACCTTC.

This clone showed up just once. The rearrangement joins TRBV19 to TRBJ1-4; 8 bases fit TRBD1. The CDR3 consists of 15 residues. The ends lost 3 bases at V and 7 bases at J; junction bases unmatched: 7. Germline V gives CDR1 LNHDA, CDR2 SQIVND (reference sequence). CDR3 nucleotide sequence: TGTGCCAGTAGTATCGCAGGGGGCGCGGGTGAAAAACTGTTTTTT. Its translation is CASSIAGGAGEKLFF.

J is TRBJ1-1 and V is TRBV11-1, with D possibly TRBD1 on 5 matching bases. Germline CDR1 reads SGHAT; CDR2 reads FQDESV (reference sequence). Trimming pared 1 base from V and 4 bases from J, leaving 10 bases between. This CDR3 is built from 14 residues. The CDR3 loop is CASSLDGGGTEAFF. For the CDR3, the DNA is TGTGCCAGCAGCTTAGATGGGGGGGGCACTGAAGCTTTCTTT.

The chain is built from TRBV7-9 and TRBJ1-1; no reliable D call. V dropped 1 base and J dropped 0 bases, with 6 bases sitting between them. Germline values: CDR1 SEHNR, CDR2 FQNEAQ (reference sequence). This CDR3 contains 14 residues. This CDR3 is CASSLGGLNTEAFF. CDR3 coding DNA: TGTGCCAGCAGCTTAGGCGGATTGAACACTGAAGCTTTCTTT.

The gene calls are TRBV28 and TRBJ1-5; possibly TRBD1 for D (5 bases). CDR3 length: 18 amino acids. CDR1 MDHEN and CDR2 SYDVKM come from the germline V gene. The V end lost 4 bases, the J end lost 0 bases, and 19 bases lay between the germline ends. The CDR3 here is CASSSYRGTEYSNQPQHF. DNA of the CDR3: TGTGCCAGCAGTTCGTATCGGGGGACCGAGTATAGCAATCAGCCCCAGCATTTT.

The V call is TRBV10-3, the J call TRBJ2-5, with D possibly being TRBD1 (5 bases). The CDR3 sequence is 14 residues long. V gave up 6 bases and J gave up 3 bases, with 14 bases separating them. CDR1 ENHRY and CDR2 SYGVKD come from the germline V gene. The CDR3, as DNA: TGTGCCATCAGCCACCAAGTAGGGGAAGAGACCCAGTACTTC. Its translation: CAISHQVGEETQYF.

This chain joins TRBV6-1 and TRBJ1-1; D not certain. CDR1 is MNHNS and CDR2 is SASEGT in the germline V gene. CDR3 length: 16 amino acids. The V and J ends lost 2 bases and 3 bases respectively, with 16 bases between them. The DNA of the CDR3 is TGTGCCAGCAGTGAATTCTGGGCTGCCCAGTACACTGAAGCTTTCTTT. It translates to CASSEFWAAQYTEAFF.

The chain is built from TRBV23-1 and TRBJ1-1; a possible D gene is TRBD1 (5 bases). TRBV23-1 carries the ORF label, with uncertain function. The CDR3 is 15 residues long. V lost 4 bases to trimming and J lost 0 bases, with 12 bases between them. CDR3 DNA: TGCGCCAGCAGTCCTCGGGGCGGGGTGAACACTGAAGCTTTCTTT. It yields the protein CASSPRGGVNTEAFF.

The chain links TRBV5-1 to TRBJ2-7; 7 bases agree with TRBD1. The CDR3 has 14 residues. Germline trimming cut 2 bases from V and 2 bases from J; bases unmatched to any gene: 4. Germline CDR1 and CDR2: SGHRS and YFSETQ. CDR3 region: CASSFWQGAYEQYF. The CDR3 coding sequence is TGCGCCAGCAGCTTCTGGCAGGGGGCCTACGAGCAGTACTTC.

The rearrangement uses TRBV5-5 and TRBJ1-5; D gene ambiguous. The V end was cut by 0 bases, the J end by 0 bases, with 7 bases between. The CDR3 is made up of 15 amino acids. Germline loops: CDR1 SGHKS, CDR2 YYEKEE (reference sequence). CDR3: CASSLEQISNQPQHF. CDR3 sequence (DNA): TGTGCCAGCAGCTTGGAACAGATTAGCAATCAGCCCCAGCATTTT. The variable domain in full, with the rest retrieved from reference TRBV5-5 and TRBJ1-5, is DAGVTQSPTHLIKTRGQQVTLRCSPISGHKSVSWYQQVLGQGPQFIFQYYEKEERGRGNFPDRFSARQFPNYSSELNVNALLLGDSALYLCASSLEQISNQPQHFGDGTRLSIL.

The gene calls are TRBV9 and TRBJ2-5; D might be TRBD1 (5 bases). The CDR3 totals 14 residues. Trimming took 0 bases from V and 5 from J, leaving 11 bases between them. CDR1 and CDR2 (germline): SGDLS, YYNGEE. CDR3 sequence: CASSVAGLRETQYF. The CDR3 DNA is TGTGCCAGCAGCGTAGCAGGGTTGAGGGAGACCCAGTACTTC.

The rearrangement joins TRBV5-1 to TRBJ2-7; D might be TRBD1 (5 bases). CDR1 is SGHRS and CDR2 is YFSETQ in the germline V gene. This CDR3 spans 14 amino acids. V dropped 0 bases and J dropped 4 bases, with 11 bases sitting between them. Written as DNA, the CDR3 is TGCGCCAGCAGCTTGGACCTGGCAGGGTACGAGCAGTACTTC. Its translation: CASSLDLAGYEQYF.

The chain recombines TRBV15 with TRBJ2-2; D is possibly TRBD1 (6 bases). This CDR3 spans 13 amino acids. Trimming removed 7 bases at V and 6 bases at J, with 12 bases between. Germline loops: CDR1 LNHNV, CDR2 YYDKDF (reference sequence). The CDR3: CATKWGPAGELFF. The CDR3 DNA follows: TGTGCCACCAAGTGGGGGCCGGCCGGGGAGCTGTTTTTT.

The chain recombines TRBV14 with TRBJ2-7, with 15 bases fitting TRBD2. With 3 bases clipped from V and 2 bases from J, the junction kept 5 bases outside the gene matches. The CDR3 loop spans 17 amino acids. Germline V gene sequence: CDR1 SGHDN, CDR2 FVKESK. The CDR3 sequence: CASSHGTSGRYTYEQYF. The DNA of the CDR3 is TGTGCCAGCAGCCACGGGACTAGCGGGAGGTACACCTACGAGCAGTACTTC.

This chain connects TRBV6-1 to TRBJ1-1, with D perhaps TRBD1 (5 bases). The ends were cut back, 5 bases at V and 4 bases at J, with 11 bases in the middle. The CDR3 loop spans 13 amino acids. The germline V gene has CDR1 MNHNS and CDR2 SASEGT. The CDR3 DNA follows: TGTGCCAGCAGTTATTCGGGGGGCACTGAAGCTTTCTTT. Amino acid sequence: CASSYSGGTEAFF.

This clone has just one count. The chain employs TRBV9 and TRBJ2-1; 7 bases match TRBD2. CDR1 is SGDLS and CDR2 is YYNGEE in the germline V gene. Trimming removed 0 bases from V and 9 bases from J; junction bases left unmatched: 3. The CDR3 has 13 amino acids. Here the CDR3 DNA reads TGTGCCAGCAGCGTAGGAGGCGGGGGTGAGCAGTTCTTC. It specifies CASSVGGGGEQFF.